A selection of T cell receptor beta chains follows, all from one sample in a study of T-cell reconstitution after alpha-beta-depleted transplantation in children. TCRdb re-called the PCR reads with MiXCR, one entry per CDR3 protein. This sample yields about 90,000 distinct CDR3 sequences, of which 15% to 19% are seen a single time; 20% belongs to the top ten. This specimen was PBMCs, mostly from graft donor cells, taken 180 days after TCRalphabeta/CD19-depleted stem cell transplant. These receptors all stem from a male patient aged 2 to 10 who had a stem cell transplant for acute lymphoblastic leukemia, so the T cells may come from the graft donor. CDR3s include the opening cysteine and the closing phenylalanine or tryptophan. A D gene is named only where the DNA matches it firmly. Size is omitted from some rows. Given values are once, few, many or a class for expanded clones.

size: -; J: TRBJ1-5; V: TRBV20-1; D: -; DNA: TGCAGTGCTAGAGGGCCAGTCCCCTGGCCCCAGCATTTT; CDR3: CSARGPVPWPQHF
size: -; J: TRBJ2-1; V: TRBV10-3; D: -; DNA: TGTGCCATCAGTGGGGGACCCCGGGGGGCCGCTTACAATGAGCAGTTCTTC; CDR3: CAISGGPRGAAYNEQFF
size: -; J: TRBJ2-5; V: TRBV5-1; D: -; DNA: TGCGCCAGCAGCTTACCCAGGGGGGGACAAGAGACCCAGTACTTC; CDR3: CASSLPRGGQETQYF
size: once; J: TRBJ2-7; V: TRBV7-6; D: -; DNA: TGTGCCAGCAGCTTAGATCAAGGCGATCAGTACTTC; CDR3: CASSLDQGDQYF
size: once; J: TRBJ2-7; V: TRBV3-1; D: -; DNA: TGTGCCAGCAGCCAAGATGGGCGATCCTACGAGCAGTACTTC; CDR3: CASSQDGRSYEQYF
size: -; J: TRBJ1-2; V: TRBV29-1; D: -; DNA: TGCAGCGTTGTAATAGCAGCTAACTATGGCTACACCTTC; CDR3: CSVVIAANYGYTF
size: -; J: TRBJ2-2; V: TRBV4-3; D: -; DNA: TGCGCCAGCAGCCAAGCGACGGACACCGGGGAGCTGTTTTTT; CDR3: CASSQATDTGELFF
size: -; J: TRBJ2-1; V: TRBV7-9; D: -; DNA: TGTGCCAGCAGCGCCCGAATCGTTGAGCAGTTCTTC; CDR3: CASSARIVEQFF
size: many; J: TRBJ2-7; V: TRBV7-9; D: -; DNA: TGTGCCAGCAGCGCCGACAGAGGGGCCTACGAGCAGTACTTC; CDR3: CASSADRGAYEQYF
size: -; J: TRBJ1-1; V: TRBV18; D: TRBD1; DNA: TGTGCCAGCTCACCGCCCGGACAGGGGGCGGGAAACACTGAAGCTTTCTTT; CDR3: CASSPPGQGAGNTEAFF
size: few; J: TRBJ2-7; V: TRBV7-9; D: -; DNA: TGTGCCAGCAGCTTAGAATTCCCCGAGCAGTACTTC; CDR3: CASSLEFPEQYF
size: few; J: TRBJ1-5; V: TRBV19; D: -; DNA: TGTGCCAGTAGTATACTTATTTGGCAGGGAGATCAGCCCCAGCATTTT; CDR3: CASSILIWQGDQPQHF
size: once; J: TRBJ2-5; V: TRBV7-6; D: -; DNA: TGTGCCAGCAGCTTAGGGCAGGGAAGGGGGGAGACCCAGTACTTC; CDR3: CASSLGQGRGETQYF
size: -; J: TRBJ1-2; V: TRBV5-6; D: -; DNA: TGTGCCAGCAGCGACCGGACACGCTACTACACCTTC; CDR3: CASSDRTRYYTF
size: many; J: TRBJ2-3; V: TRBV20-1; D: -; DNA: TGCAGTGCTAGAGGGACTCACAGCACAGATACGCAGTATTTT; CDR3: CSARGTHSTDTQYF
size: many; J: TRBJ2-7; V: TRBV7-2; D: TRBD1; DNA: TGTGCCAGCAGCTCGGACAGGGTCGCCGAGCAGTACTTC; CDR3: CASSSDRVAEQYF
size: few; J: TRBJ1-5; V: TRBV6-2/TRBV6-3; D: -; DNA: TGTGCCAGCAGTTTTTTTTTGAGAAACCAGGGTGGCTACAATCAGCCCCAGCATTTT; CDR3: CASSFFLRNQGGYNQPQHF
size: few; J: TRBJ2-2; V: TRBV12-3/TRBV12-4; D: TRBD2; DNA: TGTGCCAGCACCCCCGGAGTAGCGGGGGGGAACACCGGGGAGCTGTTTTTT; CDR3: CASTPGVAGGNTGELFF
size: few; J: TRBJ1-1; V: TRBV7-8; D: TRBD1; DNA: TGTGCCAGCAGTTTGCCAGGGGGCCCAAGTCCCAAGACAAACACTGAAGCTTTCTTT; CDR3: CASSLPGGPSPKTNTEAFF
size: few; J: TRBJ1-1; V: TRBV5-1; D: -; DNA: TGCGCCAGCAGCCCGGTCCCAGATTCGGCCACTGAAGCTTTCTTT; CDR3: CASSPVPDSATEAFF
size: few; J: TRBJ1-2; V: TRBV19; D: TRBD1; DNA: TGTGCCAGTACCGACAGGGGCTATGGCTACACCTTC; CDR3: CASTDRGYGYTF
size: -; J: TRBJ2-2; V: TRBV12-3/TRBV12-4; D: TRBD2; DNA: TGTGCCAGCAGTTCATATCGTAGCGGGGGTACTAACACCGGGGAGCTGTTTTTT; CDR3: CASSSYRSGGTNTGELFF
size: few; J: TRBJ1-5; V: TRBV19; D: -; DNA: TGTGCCAGTAGTATGCCCCAGGTTCAGCCCCAGCATTTT; CDR3: CASSMPQVQPQHF
size: few; J: TRBJ1-5; V: TRBV7-2; D: TRBD1; DNA: TGTGCCAGCAGCGAAAGGACAGGGGGCAATCAGCCCCAGCATTTT; CDR3: CASSERTGGNQPQHF
size: -; J: TRBJ1-3; V: TRBV7-2; D: -; DNA: TGTGCCAGCAGCTTAGCTTTAGGAAACACCATATATTTT; CDR3: CASSLALGNTIYF
size: -; J: TRBJ1-3; V: TRBV7-8; D: -; DNA: TGTGCCAGCAGCTTAGCGCTCGGGCCCGGGGAAGGAAACACCATATATTTT; CDR3: CASSLALGPGEGNTIYF
size: -; J: TRBJ1-5; V: TRBV6-5; D: -; DNA: TGTGCCAGCAGTTCCGGGCTTAGCAATCAGCCCCAGCATTTT; CDR3: CASSSGLSNQPQHF
size: -; J: TRBJ1-5; V: TRBV20-1; D: TRBD1; DNA: TGCAGTGCTAGAGACCGGGACAGGGGGATGGGTGGCAATCAGCCCCAGCATTTT; CDR3: CSARDRDRGMGGNQPQHF
size: -; J: TRBJ2-2; V: TRBV20-1; D: -; DNA: TGCAGTGCTTCGACCCAGAGGAACACCGGGGAGCTGTTTTTT; CDR3: CSASTQRNTGELFF